This TCR beta chain was documented in a study of lymphopenia after photon versus proton radiotherapy. Overall study findings and caveats: Under photons, naive T cells and diversity fell while effector/memory populations rose.

This CDR3 region has 17 residues. After removal of 5 bases from V and 1 base from J, the junction contained 7 bases not matched to a gene. Germline V gene sequence: CDR1 SGHNT, CDR2 YENEEA. In its sample, this clone was seen once. The antigen remains undetermined. Sequencing was performed with immunoSEQ multiplex PCR; in TCRdb, only in-frame clones are kept and a portion is missing. The sample includes around 30,000 clones, around 90% of them seen just once. The input for sequencing was peripheral blood, taken from a patient treated with photon-based radiotherapy. This chain uses TRBV11-3 with TRBJ2-5; 13 nucleotides line up with TRBD2. This TCR came from a woman between 45 and 60 years old with pancreatic cancer. The CDR3 reads CASSPGTSGEVQETQYF. The CDR3 coding sequence is TGTGCCAGCAGCCCCGGGACTAGCGGGGAGGTCCAAGAGACCCAGTACTTC.